The 8 T cell receptor beta chains below come from one sample, sequenced in a study of PD-L1 blockade in urothelial cancer. TCRdb keeps only in-frame clones here, not all; method: immunoSEQ multiplex PCR. The sample includes some 41,000 clones, 88% of them seen just once. This material consisted of PBMCs, taken around atezolizumab (anti-PD-L1) treatment. These receptors originate from a woman in her sixties or seventies with urothelial cancer.

The V and J genes are TRBV7-3 and TRBJ2-5, with TRBD1 matching over 7 bases. Germline assignment: CDR1 SGHTA and CDR2 FQGTGA. This CDR3 spans 15 amino acids. Unmatched junction bases numbered 6, after V lost 0 bases and J lost 5 bases. The CDR3 DNA reads TGTGCCAGCAGCTTAACAGGGGGCGGGTGGGAGACCCAGTACTTC. Its translation: CASSLTGGGWETQYF.

V usage is TRBV18 and J usage is TRBJ2-2; TRBD1 is a possible D gene (6 bases). V was clipped by 4 bases and J by 3 bases, with 15 bases between them. The CDR3 sequence is 16 residues long. Looked up from germline, CDR1 is KGHSH and CDR2 is LQKENI. The CDR3 is CASSQRQGPDTGELFF. Written as DNA, the CDR3 is TGTGCCAGCTCACAGAGGCAGGGGCCGGACACCGGGGAGCTGTTTTTT.

This chain connects TRBV5-4 to TRBJ1-2, with D perhaps TRBD1 (6 bases). Trimming took 1 base from V and 6 from J, leaving 19 bases between them. The germline CDR1 and CDR2 sequences are SGHNT and YYREEE (reference sequence). This CDR3 contains 16 residues. The CDR3 DNA is TGTGCCAGCAGCTTGCGGACAGTAGATCTTGGACATGGCTACACCTTC. Protein: CASSLRTVDLGHGYTF.

The chain carries TRBV5-1 and TRBJ2-7, with D possibly TRBD1 on 6 matching bases. V was shortened by 2 bases and J by 3 bases, with 15 bases between the two germline ends. CDR3 length: 15 residues. CDR1 is SGHRS, CDR2 YFSETQ, per germline. The CDR3 DNA follows: TGCGCCAGCAGCTTCAGGTTCGAGGGGGTCTACGAGCAGTACTTC. Protein product: CASSFRFEGVYEQYF.

This chain joins TRBV7-8 and TRBJ2-6, with TRBD2 as a possible D gene (5 bases). V lost 5 bases, J lost 0 bases, and 11 bases lay in between. Germline CDR1 is SGHVS and CDR2 is FQNEAQ. The CDR3 loop spans 16 amino acids. This CDR3 reads CASSPSRDSGANVLTF. CDR3 bases: TGTGCCAGCAGCCCTAGCCGGGACTCTGGGGCCAACGTCCTGACTTTC.

V is TRBV6-6 and J is TRBJ2-7; TRBD2 matches 9 bases. V lost 5 bases, J lost 3 bases, and 5 bases stayed unmatched. There are 14 residues in the CDR3. Per germline, CDR1 MNHNY and CDR2 SVGAGI (reference sequence). The DNA for the CDR3 is TGTGCCAGCAGTAAGGGACTAGCCGTCTACGAGCAGTACTTC. Its translation is CASSKGLAVYEQYF.

This CDR3 is CASSPYRDGGYTF. CDR3 nucleotide sequence: TGTGCCAGTAGTCCGTACAGGGACGGGGGCTACACCTTC. The chain carries TRBV19 and TRBJ1-2, with TRBD1 as a possible D gene (6 bases). V lost 5 bases to trimming and J lost 8 bases, with 15 bases between them. Germline V gene sequence: CDR1 LNHDA, CDR2 SQIVND (reference sequence). The CDR3 sequence is 13 residues long.

The J gene is TRBJ2-3, the V gene TRBV4-3; 7 bases line up with TRBD2. Germline CDR1 and CDR2: LGHNA and YSLEER. The ends lost 0 bases at V and 0 bases at J; junction bases unmatched: 6. This CDR3 is 17 amino acids long. CDR3 nucleotide sequence: TGCGCCAGCAGCCAAGATACTCGCGGGGGTAGCACAGATACGCAGTATTTT. It encodes CASSQDTRGGSTDTQYF.